The rows below give T cell receptor beta chains drawn from one sample of a study of PD-1 blockade in classical Hodgkin lymphoma. This table comes from immunoSEQ multiplex PCR, and its TCRdb copy is limited to in-frame clones, with some not included. The table has more than 90,000 clones, roughly 76% seen once; the top ten hold around 15%. Sequencing used peripheral blood mononuclear cells (PBMCs), obtained before the second cycle of nivolumab. The receptor source for this set is a human donor with classical Hodgkin lymphoma. The CDR3 runs from the conserved cysteine through the conserved F or W. Each record gives: CDR3 length, J gene, V gene, D gene, clone size, CDR3 DNA, CDR3 protein. A D gene is named only where the DNA matches it firmly. The size field is filled for only some rows; it gives once, few, many or a size class.

CDR3 length: 19
J gene: TRBJ2-1
V gene: TRBV11-2
D gene: TRBD2
clone size: NA
CDR3 DNA: TGTGCCAGCAGCTCCACCGGGACTAGCGGGAGGGCCGTCTACAATGAGCAGTTCTTC
CDR3 protein: CASSSTGTSGRAVYNEQFF

CDR3 length: 13
J gene: TRBJ1-2
V gene: TRBV19
D gene: NA
clone size: NA
CDR3 DNA: TGTGCCAGTAGTATCGAGGGGACCTATGGCTACACCTTC
CDR3 protein: CASSIEGTYGYTF

CDR3 length: 13
J gene: TRBJ1-2
V gene: TRBV6-5
D gene: NA
clone size: NA
CDR3 DNA: TGTGCCAGCAGTTACAGGGAGAACTATGGCTACACCTTC
CDR3 protein: CASSYRENYGYTF

CDR3 length: 13
J gene: TRBJ1-3
V gene: TRBV2
D gene: NA
clone size: few
CDR3 DNA: TGTGCCAGCAAACGGAACTCTGGAAACACCATATATTTT
CDR3 protein: CASKRNSGNTIYF

CDR3 length: 15
J gene: TRBJ2-5
V gene: TRBV28
D gene: TRBD1
clone size: NA
CDR3 DNA: TGTGCCAGCAGTTCGCCGACAGGGTTGGAAGAGACCCAGTACTTC
CDR3 protein: CASSSPTGLEETQYF

CDR3 length: 16
J gene: TRBJ2-3
V gene: TRBV7-9
D gene: NA
clone size: NA
CDR3 DNA: TGTGCCAGCAGCTTAGCCCCCCTGACTAGCACAGATACGCAGTATTTT
CDR3 protein: CASSLAPLTSTDTQYF

CDR3 length: 13
J gene: TRBJ1-2
V gene: TRBV14
D gene: NA
clone size: NA
CDR3 DNA: TGTGCCAGCAGCCCCAAATCGGGCTATGGCTACACCTTC
CDR3 protein: CASSPKSGYGYTF

CDR3 length: 18
J gene: TRBJ2-7
V gene: TRBV5-4
D gene: TRBD2
clone size: NA
CDR3 DNA: TGTGCCAGCAGCTTGTACACTAGCGGGAGGCTCGGCTCCTACGAGCAGTACTTC
CDR3 protein: CASSLYTSGRLGSYEQYF

CDR3 length: 15
J gene: TRBJ2-5
V gene: TRBV28
D gene: NA
clone size: few
CDR3 DNA: TGTGCCAGCAAGACTCCCGACAGGTTTGAGGAGACCCAGTACTTC
CDR3 protein: CASKTPDRFEETQYF

CDR3 length: 14
J gene: TRBJ1-1
V gene: TRBV6-5
D gene: TRBD1
clone size: once
CDR3 DNA: TGTGCCAGCAGTTACACCACGCCCAGGGGGCCAGCTTTCTTT
CDR3 protein: CASSYTTPRGPAFF

CDR3 length: 14
J gene: TRBJ2-1
V gene: TRBV7-3
D gene: NA
clone size: NA
CDR3 DNA: TGTGCCAGCAGCCCAGACAGTTCCTACAATGAGCAGTTCTTC
CDR3 protein: CASSPDSSYNEQFF

CDR3 length: 16
J gene: TRBJ2-5
V gene: TRBV7-8
D gene: NA
clone size: NA
CDR3 DNA: TGTGCCAGCAGCCTCGATGGGGGCTTTAACCAAGAGACCCAGTACTTC
CDR3 protein: CASSLDGGFNQETQYF

CDR3 length: 15
J gene: TRBJ1-2
V gene: TRBV6-6
D gene: NA
clone size: NA
CDR3 DNA: TGTGCCAGCAGTTACCCGGGGAACGAACGACACGGCTACACCTTC
CDR3 protein: CASSYPGNERHGYTF

CDR3 length: 17
J gene: TRBJ2-1
V gene: TRBV21-1
D gene: NA
clone size: few
CDR3 DNA: TGTGCCAGCTCCCCTCGGGGGTGGCCTAGCTCCTACAATGAGCAGTTCTTC
CDR3 protein: CASSPRGWPSSYNEQFF

CDR3 length: 15
J gene: TRBJ2-2
V gene: TRBV5-4
D gene: NA
clone size: NA
CDR3 DNA: TGTGCCAGCAGCTTGGGCAGGGCGAACACCGGGGAGCTGTTTTTT
CDR3 protein: CASSLGRANTGELFF

CDR3 length: 13
J gene: TRBJ2-7
V gene: TRBV29-1
D gene: NA
clone size: once
CDR3 DNA: TGCAGCGTCCGGGACTCCCTTTACTACGAGCAGTACTTC
CDR3 protein: CSVRDSLYYEQYF

CDR3 length: 16
J gene: TRBJ1-4
V gene: TRBV7-3
D gene: NA
clone size: NA
CDR3 DNA: TGTGCCAGCAGCTTAGCTGTGAGGCGGGAGAATGAAAAACTGTTTTTT
CDR3 protein: CASSLAVRRENEKLFF

CDR3 length: 13
J gene: TRBJ2-3
V gene: TRBV10-3
D gene: TRBD2
clone size: NA
CDR3 DNA: TGTGCCATCATGGCGGGAGCTTCCCATACGCAGTATTTT
CDR3 protein: CAIMAGASHTQYF

CDR3 length: 15
J gene: TRBJ1-1
V gene: TRBV6-5
D gene: TRBD1
clone size: NA
CDR3 DNA: TGTGCCAGCAGTTACTCGACAGGGTTGAACACTGAAGCTTTCTTT
CDR3 protein: CASSYSTGLNTEAFF

CDR3 length: 14
J gene: TRBJ2-7
V gene: TRBV19
D gene: TRBD1
clone size: NA
CDR3 DNA: TGTGCCAGTAGAAATCCGGGACAGGGGTACGAGCAGTACTTC
CDR3 protein: CASRNPGQGYEQYF

CDR3 length: 13
J gene: TRBJ1-2
V gene: TRBV19
D gene: NA
clone size: NA
CDR3 DNA: TGTGCCAGTAGTTACCGGGACCAGTCGGGCTACACCTTC
CDR3 protein: CASSYRDQSGYTF

CDR3 length: 13
J gene: TRBJ2-1
V gene: TRBV11-3
D gene: NA
clone size: NA
CDR3 DNA: TGTGCCAGCAGCTTAGTACTAGGGAATGAGCAGTTCTTC
CDR3 protein: CASSLVLGNEQFF

CDR3 length: 12
J gene: TRBJ2-1
V gene: TRBV9
D gene: NA
clone size: NA
CDR3 DNA: TGTGCCAGCAGCGCCCCGAGACTTGAGCAGTTCTTC
CDR3 protein: CASSAPRLEQFF

CDR3 length: 18
J gene: TRBJ2-3
V gene: TRBV28
D gene: NA
clone size: NA
CDR3 DNA: TGTGCCAGCAGTCCCAGGCCCCCTTCGACCCAAATGGTAGATACGCAGTATTTT
CDR3 protein: CASSPRPPSTQMVDTQYF

CDR3 length: 15
J gene: TRBJ2-7
V gene: TRBV6-6
D gene: NA
clone size: NA
CDR3 DNA: TGTGCCAGCAGTCCGACCGATCTGACCTCCTACGAGCAGTACTTC
CDR3 protein: CASSPTDLTSYEQYF

CDR3 length: 13
J gene: TRBJ2-5
V gene: TRBV5-1
D gene: TRBD1
clone size: NA
CDR3 DNA: TGCGCCAGCAAGTTCGGGACAGAAGAGACCCAGTACTTC
CDR3 protein: CASKFGTEETQYF

CDR3 length: 12
J gene: TRBJ2-3
V gene: TRBV10-3
D gene: NA
clone size: NA
CDR3 DNA: TGTGCCATCAGTGAGGCGACAGATACGCAGTATTTT
CDR3 protein: CAISEATDTQYF

CDR3 length: 16
J gene: TRBJ2-1
V gene: TRBV29-1
D gene: TRBD2
clone size: NA
CDR3 DNA: TGCAGCGCTGGGGGCGGTGCGGGAGGCTCCTACAATGAGCAGTTCTTC
CDR3 protein: CSAGGGAGGSYNEQFF

CDR3 length: 15
J gene: TRBJ1-1
V gene: TRBV29-1
D gene: TRBD1
clone size: NA
CDR3 DNA: TGCAGCGTTGAGGACTCCGGGACAGTGGATATCGAAGCTTTCTTT
CDR3 protein: CSVEDSGTVDIEAFF

CDR3 length: 15
J gene: TRBJ2-3
V gene: TRBV27
D gene: TRBD2
clone size: NA
CDR3 DNA: TGTGCCAGCAGCCCTTGGACTAGCGGGAGAGATACGCAGTATTTT
CDR3 protein: CASSPWTSGRDTQYF

CDR3 length: 14
J gene: TRBJ2-3
V gene: TRBV10-3
D gene: NA
clone size: NA
CDR3 DNA: TGTGCCGCATCGCGAGACTTGTCCACAGATACGCAGTATTTT
CDR3 protein: CAASRDLSTDTQYF

CDR3 length: 14
J gene: TRBJ1-2
V gene: TRBV5-4
D gene: NA
clone size: few
CDR3 DNA: TGTGCCAGCAGCTCCCGGTGGGGCAACTATGGCTACACCTTC
CDR3 protein: CASSSRWGNYGYTF

CDR3 length: 14
J gene: TRBJ1-3
V gene: TRBV19
D gene: NA
clone size: NA
CDR3 DNA: TGTGCCAGTAGCGGGACACTCTCTGGAAACACCATATATTTT
CDR3 protein: CASSGTLSGNTIYF

CDR3 length: 15
J gene: TRBJ1-5
V gene: TRBV6-5
D gene: TRBD1
clone size: NA
CDR3 DNA: TGTGCCAGCAGTTTGACAGGGGATCAATATCAGCCCCAGCATTTT
CDR3 protein: CASSLTGDQYQPQHF

CDR3 length: 13
J gene: TRBJ1-4
V gene: TRBV10-3
D gene: NA
clone size: NA
CDR3 DNA: TGTGCCACCGCGGGACGGAGTAATGAAAAACTGTTTTTT
CDR3 protein: CATAGRSNEKLFF

CDR3 length: 15
J gene: TRBJ2-2
V gene: TRBV5-1
D gene: NA
clone size: once
CDR3 DNA: TGCGCCAGCAGCCCCGGGACTCTTGGGACCGGGGAGCTGTTTTTT
CDR3 protein: CASSPGTLGTGELFF

CDR3 length: 15
J gene: TRBJ2-7
V gene: TRBV7-6
D gene: TRBD1
clone size: once
CDR3 DNA: TGTGCCAGCAGCTTATGGGGACAGAGCTCCTACGAGCAGTACTTC
CDR3 protein: CASSLWGQSSYEQYF

CDR3 length: 14
J gene: TRBJ1-1
V gene: TRBV11-3
D gene: NA
clone size: NA
CDR3 DNA: TGTGCCAGCAGCCCGGGGGGTTCGAACACTGAAGCTTTCTTT
CDR3 protein: CASSPGGSNTEAFF

CDR3 length: 19
J gene: TRBJ2-6
V gene: TRBV7-6
D gene: NA
clone size: NA
CDR3 DNA: TGTGCCAGCAGCTTAGATGGACAGCCGACGGCCTCTGGGGCCAACGTCCTGACTTTC
CDR3 protein: CASSLDGQPTASGANVLTF

CDR3 length: 13
J gene: TRBJ2-1
V gene: TRBV7-7
D gene: NA
clone size: NA
CDR3 DNA: TGTGCCAGCAGCTTAGCGGCAGAGGGTGAGCAGTTCTTC
CDR3 protein: CASSLAAEGEQFF

CDR3 length: 20
J gene: TRBJ2-2
V gene: TRBV10-3
D gene: TRBD2
clone size: NA
CDR3 DNA: TGTGCCATCAGTGAGTCGAGAGGCGAACTAGCGGGAGTGGGCACCGGGGAGCTGTTTTTT
CDR3 protein: CAISESRGELAGVGTGELFF

CDR3 length: 14
J gene: TRBJ1-1
V gene: TRBV7-2
D gene: TRBD1
clone size: once
CDR3 DNA: TGTGCCAGCAGCTTGGACAGGGGAGAGAGTGAAGCTTTCTTT
CDR3 protein: CASSLDRGESEAFF

CDR3 length: 18
J gene: TRBJ1-2
V gene: TRBV5-1
D gene: TRBD1
clone size: NA
CDR3 DNA: TGCGCCAGCAGCTTGGTAGCGTCGAGGGGGCCTAATCACTATGGCTACACCTTC
CDR3 protein: CASSLVASRGPNHYGYTF

CDR3 length: 16
J gene: TRBJ2-2
V gene: TRBV19
D gene: NA
clone size: NA
CDR3 DNA: TGTGCCAGTAGTCCCCAGGGGGGTTCGAACACCGGGGAGCTGTTTTTT
CDR3 protein: CASSPQGGSNTGELFF

CDR3 length: 12
J gene: TRBJ2-3
V gene: TRBV30
D gene: NA
clone size: NA
CDR3 DNA: TGTGCCTGGAGCCCGGGCACAGATACGCAGTATTTT
CDR3 protein: CAWSPGTDTQYF

CDR3 length: 14
J gene: TRBJ2-5
V gene: TRBV7-9
D gene: NA
clone size: NA
CDR3 DNA: TGTGCCAGCAGCAATCAGGGATCCCAAGAGACCCAGTACTTC
CDR3 protein: CASSNQGSQETQYF

CDR3 length: 13
J gene: TRBJ2-1
V gene: TRBV4-3
D gene: TRBD2
clone size: NA
CDR3 DNA: TGCGCCAGCAGCCCGGGACTAGCGGGGTCCAAGTTCTTC
CDR3 protein: CASSPGLAGSKFF

CDR3 length: 19
J gene: TRBJ1-2
V gene: TRBV5-1
D gene: TRBD1
clone size: NA
CDR3 DNA: TGCGCCAGCAGCGAAACGGGACTGGAGGGACAGGGACATAACTATGGCTACACCTTC
CDR3 protein: CASSETGLEGQGHNYGYTF

CDR3 length: 15
J gene: TRBJ1-2
V gene: TRBV18
D gene: TRBD1
clone size: NA
CDR3 DNA: TGTGCCAGCTCACCACCTTCAGGGGGCGACTATGGCTACACCTTC
CDR3 protein: CASSPPSGGDYGYTF

CDR3 length: 16
J gene: TRBJ1-2
V gene: TRBV30
D gene: TRBD1
clone size: NA
CDR3 DNA: TGTGCCTGGAGGCATGGCTTCAGGCAGGGGGCGCAGGGCTACACCTTC
CDR3 protein: CAWRHGFRQGAQGYTF

CDR3 length: 17
J gene: TRBJ1-3
V gene: TRBV7-2
D gene: NA
clone size: NA
CDR3 DNA: TGTGCCAGCAGCCCTAGCGCCCTACAGGGATGGGGAAACACCATATATTTT
CDR3 protein: CASSPSALQGWGNTIYF

CDR3 length: 13
J gene: TRBJ2-7
V gene: TRBV10-1
D gene: NA
clone size: few
CDR3 DNA: TGCGCCACCGGCGGCAGGTGCTACTACGAGCAGTACTTC
CDR3 protein: CATGGRCYYEQYF

CDR3 length: 15
J gene: TRBJ2-7
V gene: TRBV15
D gene: TRBD1
clone size: NA
CDR3 DNA: TGTGCCACCAGCAGCGGCTTCGGGACAGGGGGTGTGCAGTACTTC
CDR3 protein: CATSSGFGTGGVQYF

CDR3 length: 16
J gene: TRBJ1-5
V gene: TRBV6-1
D gene: NA
clone size: NA
CDR3 DNA: TGTGCCAGCAGTGAAGCCTCCGGCGGGGGCAATCAGCCCCAGCATTTT
CDR3 protein: CASSEASGGGNQPQHF

CDR3 length: 17
J gene: TRBJ2-1
V gene: TRBV19
D gene: TRBD1
clone size: NA
CDR3 DNA: TGTGCCAGTAGTTCCTCGGGACAGCTGAGCTCCTACAATGAGCAGTTCTTC
CDR3 protein: CASSSSGQLSSYNEQFF

CDR3 length: 14
J gene: TRBJ1-1
V gene: TRBV2
D gene: NA
clone size: NA
CDR3 DNA: TGTGCCAGCAGTGAATGGGGGGATAACACTGAAGCTTTCTTT
CDR3 protein: CASSEWGDNTEAFF

CDR3 length: 13
J gene: TRBJ1-1
V gene: TRBV9
D gene: NA
clone size: medium-sized
CDR3 DNA: TGTGCCAGCAGCGTAGGGTGGAACACTGAAGCTTTCTTT
CDR3 protein: CASSVGWNTEAFF

CDR3 length: 14
J gene: TRBJ2-5
V gene: TRBV5-1
D gene: TRBD1
clone size: few
CDR3 DNA: TGCGCCAGCAGCTTCCAGGGACAGCAAGAGACCCAGTACTTC
CDR3 protein: CASSFQGQQETQYF

CDR3 length: 13
J gene: TRBJ2-7
V gene: TRBV5-1
D gene: NA
clone size: NA
CDR3 DNA: TGCGCCAGCAGCTGGGACACCTCCTACGAGCAGTACTTC
CDR3 protein: CASSWDTSYEQYF

CDR3 length: 18
J gene: TRBJ1-1
V gene: TRBV28
D gene: TRBD1
clone size: NA
CDR3 DNA: TGTGCCAGCAGTCGCTGGCATTGGGACAGCGACTTGAACACTGAAGCTTTCTTT
CDR3 protein: CASSRWHWDSDLNTEAFF